Below are 9 T cell receptor beta chains sequenced from a single sample in a study of shared clonotypes between healthy human individuals (TCRdb year 2020). The library was obtained by the immunoSEQ multiplex PCR assay. TCRdb took over this immuneACCESS table, retaining in-frame rearrangements with V and J assigned. Such tables are incomplete; in checked studies, under half of the missing clones stem from an unresolved V gene, and the remainder is unexplained. The sample table records around 700,000 clones; about three quarters of these occur just once. In total, the top ten clones hold 1.5% to 2% of the sample. The sequenced sample consisted of memory CD4+ T cells sorted from blood. According to the study, the label for this sample's cell subset or site signals: CD45RA-negative fraction. Receptors originate from a woman in her twenties or thirties in good health.

The V call is TRBV2, the J call TRBJ2-2; weak D call: TRBD2 (5 bases). CDR1 is SNHLY, CDR2 FYNNEI, per germline. Trimming removed 7 bases from V and 11 bases from J, with 17 bases in between. This CDR3 contains 13 residues. The CDR3 sequence is CASKEVVTGELFF. The CDR3 bases are TGTGCCAGCAAAGAGGTCGTCACGGGAGAGCTGTTTTTT.

The chain links TRBV5-4 to TRBJ1-6, with TRBD1 identical over 9 bases. This CDR3 spans 15 amino acids. V shed 0 bases, J shed 7 bases, and the junction held 2 bases outside the gene matches. Germline-derived CDR1 and CDR2 are SGHNT and YYREEE (reference sequence). The DNA for the CDR3 is TGTGCCAGCAGCTTGGCGACAGGGGGAAATTCACCCCTCCACTTT. This encodes CASSLATGGNSPLHF.

J is TRBJ1-4 and V is TRBV6-6; D possibly corresponds to TRBD1 (5 bases). The CDR3 sequence is 16 residues long. Germline V gives CDR1 MNHNY, CDR2 SVGAGI (reference sequence). Between the trimmed V and J ends, which lost 3 bases and 0 bases, there was a span of 11 bases. The CDR3: CASSYAWGATNEKLFF. CDR3 in DNA: TGTGCCAGCAGTTATGCCTGGGGGGCAACTAATGAAAAACTGTTTTTT.

The rearrangement joins TRBV5-1 to TRBJ2-7; tentative D call: TRBD2 (5 bases). V dropped 4 bases and J dropped 5 bases, with 16 bases sitting between them. The CDR3 is made up of 14 amino acids. Germline CDR1 is SGHRS and CDR2 is YFSETQ. CDR3 in amino acids: CASSRWPSKDEQYF. CDR3 DNA: TGCGCCAGCAGCCGGTGGCCTAGCAAGGACGAGCAGTACTTC.

This clone was counted at least ten times. V is TRBV7-9 and J is TRBJ1-2; D unresolved. Trimming left V 5 bases short and J 6 bases short, with 22 bases between. Germline CDR1 is SEHNR and CDR2 is FQNEAQ (reference sequence). The CDR3 contains 16 residues. The CDR3 loop reads CASSPSIFSETHGYTF. The CDR3 DNA follows: TGTGCCAGCAGCCCTTCAATTTTCTCCGAGACGCATGGCTACACCTTC.

This clone was picked up one time. The CDR3 is CASSLDLVSSTDTQYF. The DNA of the CDR3 is TGTGCCAGCAGCTTAGATTTGGTCAGCAGCACAGATACGCAGTATTTT. This rearrangement joins TRBV7-9 to TRBJ2-3; D ambiguous. Germline assignment: CDR1 SEHNR and CDR2 FQNEAQ (reference sequence). V lost 1 base and J lost 0, with 11 bases in between. The CDR3 spans 16 residues.

There are a few counts of this clone. The gene calls are TRBV2 and TRBJ2-2, with 9 bases lining up with TRBD2. Losses at the gene ends were 3 bases for V and 4 bases for J; bases not matched to a gene: 9. The CDR3 length is 17 residues. Germline assignment: CDR1 SNHLY and CDR2 FYNNEI. The CDR3 nucleotides are TGTGCCAGCAGTGAGAGAACAGCGGGAGGTCCCACCGGGGAGCTGTTTTTT. Protein sequence: CASSERTAGGPTGELFF.

The genes are TRBV5-8 and TRBJ2-3; 7 nucleotides match TRBD2. J was trimmed by 1 base and V by 5 bases; bases with no gene match: 7. Looked up from germline, CDR1 is SGHTS and CDR2 is YDEGEE. This CDR3 has 15 amino acids. The CDR3 here is CASSPGGTRTDTQYF. In DNA form, the CDR3 reads TGTGCCAGCAGTCCCGGGGGGACCCGCACAGATACGCAGTATTTT.

This sequence joins TRBV25-1 and TRBJ2-2, with TRBD2 matching 10 bases. Looked up from germline, CDR1 is MGHDK and CDR2 is SYGVNS. Trimming cost V 1 base and J 6 bases; bases outside gene matches: 2. The length of the CDR3 is 15 residues. The CDR3, as DNA: TGTGCCAGCAGTGAATCTAGCGGGAGTCCCGGGGAGCTGTTTTTT. The encoded protein is CASSESSGSPGELFF.